This T cell receptor beta chain originates from a study of shared clonotypes between healthy human individuals. General study findings and limits: Clonotypes shared by all four donors outscored non-shared clonotypes in generation probability.

About this clone itself: Its antigen remains unknown.

Per germline, CDR1 SGHTA and CDR2 FQGTGA. There are 16 residues in the CDR3. J was trimmed by 6 bases and V by 3 bases; bases with no gene match: 12. Method: immunoSEQ multiplex PCR; TCRdb's copy keeps in-frame clones and lacks some. The sample gives approximately 2,300,000 clones, approximately 90% of which show up once; 0.37% is in the top ten. What was sequenced was naive CD4+ T cells from PBMCs. Subset reported: CD45RA+ positively selected. This TCR was sampled from a man between 18 and 29 years old in good health. Some clones in this sample may be carry-over from other donors' samples. The chain employs TRBV7-3 and TRBJ2-7; TRBD2 aligns across 9 bases. CDR3 sequence reads: CASSFVRGGRAGEQYF. The CDR3, as DNA: TGTGCCAGCAGCTTTGTACGGGGCGGGAGGGCTGGCGAGCAGTACTTC. The variable domain in full, completed from reference TRBV7-3 and TRBJ2-7, reads GAGVSQTPSNKVTEKGKYVELRCDPISGHTALYWYRQSLGQGPEFLIYFQGTGAADDSGLPNDRFFAVRPEGSVSTLKIQRTERGDSAVYLCASSFVRGGRAGEQYFGPGTRLTVT.